The rows below give T cell receptor beta chains drawn from one sample of a study of T cell changes during pregnancy in multiple sclerosis. Data came from immunoSEQ multiplex PCR; TCRdb stores just in-frame clones and leaves some out. The sample shows roughly 35,000 clones, about nine tenths of them seen only once. The sample consisted of CD8+ T cells from peripheral blood mononuclear cells, taken before pregnancy. These receptors came from a female donor with multiple sclerosis, enrolled in a pregnancy study. The CDR3 runs from the conserved cysteine through the conserved F or W. The order of the fields is J gene, D gene, CDR3 length, V gene, clone size, CDR3 protein, CDR3 DNA. The D gene is left open where the match is weak. Size tells how often a clone was seen (once, few, many) or the class of an expanded clone, and some rows leave it out.

>TRBJ2-7|TRBD2|18|TRBV14|-
CASSIGTSGSILIYEQYF
TGTGCCAGCAGCATTGGGACTAGCGGGAGTATTCTTATCTACGAGCAGTACTTC
>TRBJ1-4|-|14|TRBV7-9|-
CASSLISEIEKLFF
TGTGCCAGCAGCTTAATCTCAGAAATTGAAAAACTGTTTTTT
>TRBJ1-1|-|12|TRBV25-1|-
CASVTGGTEAFF
TGTGCCAGCGTCACGGGGGGCACTGAAGCTTTCTTT
>TRBJ2-5|TRBD2|16|TRBV9|-
CASSERGLAGQETQYF
TGTGCCAGCAGCGAGAGGGGACTAGCGGGCCAAGAGACCCAGTACTTC
>TRBJ2-4|-|15|TRBV9|-
CASSGGTLAKNIQYF
TGTGCCAGCAGCGGAGGTACGCTAGCCAAAAACATTCAGTACTTC
>TRBJ1-2|-|14|TRBV7-9|-
CASSPDKAYYGYTF
TGTGCCAGCAGCCCGGACAAAGCGTACTATGGCTACACCTTC
>TRBJ1-5|-|17|TRBV18|-
CASSPPEESYSNQPQHF
TGTGCCAGCTCACCACCAGAAGAAAGCTATAGCAATCAGCCCCAGCATTTT
>TRBJ2-7|TRBD1|16|TRBV7-8|-
CASSPIRDSASDEQYF
TGTGCCAGCAGCCCGATCCGGGACAGTGCTTCAGACGAGCAGTACTTC
>TRBJ2-7|-|17|TRBV15|-
CATSRESGRDRSYEQYF
TGTGCCACCAGCAGAGAAAGTGGGCGGGACCGTTCCTACGAGCAGTACTTC
>TRBJ2-7|-|15|TRBV11-2|-
CASSYTQGGGYEQYF
TGTGCCAGCAGCTACACGCAAGGGGGTGGCTACGAGCAGTACTTC
>TRBJ1-5|TRBD1|15|TRBV19|-
CASSIPPGTGGLYAF
TGTGCCAGTAGTATACCTCCCGGGACAGGGGGCCTCTATGCTTTT
>TRBJ2-1|-|14|TRBV6-4|-
CASSDSQELNEQFF
TGTGCCAGCAGTGACTCGCAGGAATTGAATGAGCAGTTCTTC
>TRBJ2-7|TRBD1|14|TRBV5-4|-
CASTPGQGAYEQYF
TGTGCCAGCACGCCGGGACAGGGGGCCTACGAGCAGTACTTC
>TRBJ2-3|-|14|TRBV6-5|-
CASSYSGAEDTQYF
TGTGCCAGCAGTTACTCGGGGGCAGAGGATACGCAGTATTTT
>TRBJ2-1|-|12|TRBV5-5|once
CASSSTGNEQFF
TGTGCCAGCAGCTCTACAGGGAATGAGCAGTTCTTC
>TRBJ1-1|TRBD1|14|TRBV19|-
CASRPGTGLEEAFF
TGTGCCAGTCGTCCCGGGACAGGTTTGGAGGAAGCTTTCTTT
>TRBJ2-7|-|13|TRBV30|-
CACKRESLPEQYF
TGTGCCTGTAAAAGGGAGAGCCTTCCGGAGCAGTACTTC
>TRBJ2-2|TRBD1|14|TRBV5-4|-
CASRDRGNTGELFF
TGTGCCAGCCGGGACAGGGGGAACACCGGGGAGCTGTTTTTT
>TRBJ2-1|TRBD2|15|TRBV30|-
CAWNTYGLANNEQFF
TGTGCCTGGAATACCTACGGACTAGCCAACAATGAGCAGTTCTTC
>TRBJ1-3|-|14|TRBV5-6|-
CASSLPSSGNTIYF
TGTGCCAGCAGCTTGCCCAGCTCTGGAAACACCATATATTTT
>TRBJ2-2|TRBD1|16|TRBV5-6|once
CASSAPGQEYTGELFF
TGTGCCAGCAGCGCACCGGGACAGGAGTACACCGGGGAGCTGTTTTTT
>TRBJ2-7|TRBD2|13|TRBV10-3|-
CALASGDSYEQYF
TGTGCCCTGGCTAGCGGGGACTCCTACGAGCAGTACTTC